This T cell receptor (beta chain) originates from a study of blood T cell repertoires in COVID-19. Per the study methods: Nucleated cell number was recorded as an estimate derived from reference gene primer amplification. This table comes from immunoSEQ multiplex PCR, and its TCRdb copy is limited to in-frame clones, with some not included. The D gene and trimming were derived from the DNA, and the V and J assignments and clone size from that table. The repertoire holds about 230,000 clones, with around 84% as singletons. The CDR3 consists of 14 residues. V was clipped by 1 base and J by 0 bases, with 6 bases between them. Germline V lookup: CDR1 LGHDT, CDR2 YNNKEL (reference sequence). A single count supports this clone. Other DNA sequences in the sample encode the same CDR3.

Sequences were obtained from peripheral blood. This chain uses TRBV3-1 (or the pseudogene TRBV3-2) with TRBJ1-1; D might be TRBD1 (5 bases). The TCR sequence derives from a man aged 35 to 55 with acute or convalescent COVID-19. CDR3: CASSQGQMNTEAFF. CDR3 DNA: TGTGCCAGCAGCCAAGGACAGATGAACACTGAAGCTTTCTTT.